The entry that follows covers one T cell receptor beta chain sequence. The sample comes from a study of neurological immune-mediated disorders. Study overall: Relapsing-remitting forms accounted for about 90% of the roughly 34 multiple sclerosis patients and secondary progressive forms for 3.

cDNA was made by 5'RACE with 10-nucleotide random UMIs. A single record per CDR3 protein comes from TCRdb applying MiXCR to the 5' RACE reads. The sample contains about 25,000 distinct CDR3 sequences, 2.5% to 4% of which appear only once. CDR1 is SGHTA, CDR2 FQGNSA, per germline. With V trimmed by 5 bases and J by 4 bases, 8 bases remained unmatched. CDR3 size: 15 residues. The chain employs TRBV7-2 and TRBJ2-5; 9 bases line up with TRBD1. The sequenced sample consisted of PBMCs. The TCR was taken from a woman aged 30 to 39 with multiple sclerosis. The CDR3 protein is CASSHPGQGGETQYF. The CDR3 nucleotides are TGTGCCAGCAGCCATCCGGGACAGGGAGGAGAGACCCAGTACTTC. The full variable domain, its missing parts supplied by reference TRBV7-2 and TRBJ2-5, is GAGVSQSPSNKVTEKGKDVELRCDPISGHTALYWYRQSLGQGLEFLIYFQGNSAPDKSGLPSDRFSAERTGGSVSTLTIQRTQQEDSAVYLCASSHPGQGGETQYFGPGTRLLVL.